This passage covers 14 T cell receptor beta chains from one sample sequenced in a study of T-cell reconstitution after alpha-beta-depleted transplantation in children (dated by TCRdb to the mid-2010s). The library was generated by PCR. This sample was sequenced with an Illumina HiSeq 2500. To normalize quantification of the TCRbeta repertoire, the TCR libraries were built with molecular barcoding that relied on unique molecular identifiers. The public reads were reprocessed in TCRdb via fastp at Q25 and MiXCR, keeping in-frame beta chains. Here each entry gathers all rows of one CDR3 protein and keeps the most common genes and DNA. This sample holds some 490,000 distinct CDR3 sequences; under 15% were observed only once. The ten largest clones represent about 5.4% of the sample. Sequences were derived from PBMCs from the stem cell graft donor, sampled from the stem cell graft. The receptor source for this set is a human donor who donated a stem cell graft to a child with combined immunodeficiency.

The chain joins TRBV29-1 to TRBJ1-1, with 9 positions matching TRBD1. The V and J ends lost 7 bases and 4 bases, in that order; junction bases with no gene match: 4. The V gene's germline CDR1 is SQVTM and CDR2 ANQGSEA. The CDR3 loop spans 12 amino acids. For the CDR3, the DNA is TGCAGCGCCCGGGACAGGGCCACTGAAGCTTTCTTT. Translating gives CSARDRATEAFF.

This clonotype was observed a handful of times. V and J are TRBV5-1 and TRBJ2-1; TRBD1 aligns across 9 bases. This CDR3 has 13 amino acids. The germline CDR1 and CDR2 sequences are SGHRS and YFSETQ. With V trimmed by 3 bases and J by 9 bases, 4 bases remained unmatched. The CDR3 DNA follows: TGCGCCAGCAGCTCACCGGACAGGGGTGAGCAGTTCTTC. Its protein is CASSSPDRGEQFF. Full variable domain (rest looked up from reference TRBV5-1 and TRBJ2-1): KAGVTQTPRYLIKTRGQQVTLSCSPISGHRSVSWYQQTPGQGLQFLFEYFSETQRNKGNFPGRFSGRQFSNSRSEMNVSTLELGDSALYLCASSSPDRGEQFFGPGTRLTVL.

This clonotype was counted many times. This chain joins TRBV12-3 or TRBV12-4 and TRBJ2-5; 15 nucleotides match TRBD2. The CDR3 spans 16 residues. With V trimmed by 6 bases and J by 3 bases, 5 bases remained unmatched. DNA of the CDR3: TGTGCCAGCAGCCTTGGGACTAGCGGGGGGAAAGAGACCCAGTACTTC. Its translation: CASSLGTSGGKETQYF.

As DNA, the CDR3 is TGTGCCAGCTCTACGGCGCGGGTCTACGAGCAGTACTTC. This codes for CASSTARVYEQYF. The rearrangement uses TRBV18 and TRBJ2-7, with D tentatively TRBD2 (5 bases). The length of the CDR3 is 13 residues. Germline CDR1 is KGHSH and CDR2 is LQKENI. V dropped 6 bases and J dropped 3 bases, with 12 bases sitting between them.

This clonotype was found many times. This chain links TRBV24-1 with TRBJ2-3; 9 nucleotides match TRBD1. Trimming cost V 1 base and J 3 bases; bases outside gene matches: 4. The CDR3 is 16 residues long. Germline V gene lookup returns CDR1 KGHDR and CDR2 SFDVKD. The CDR3 here is CATSDFVGTGTDTQYF. The CDR3 nucleotides are TGTGCCACCAGTGATTTTGTTGGGACAGGGACAGATACGCAGTATTTT.

The J gene is TRBJ2-1, the V gene TRBV7-9, with 9 nucleotides matching TRBD1. The germline gives CDR1 SEHNR, CDR2 FQNEAQ (reference sequence). V lost 11 bases, J lost 2 bases, and 4 bases stayed unmatched. The CDR3 spans 13 residues. CDR3 sequence reads: CAGDRGTYNEQFF. As DNA, the CDR3 is TGTGCCGGAGACAGGGGGACCTACAATGAGCAGTTCTTC.

This clonotype was counted only a few times. The gene calls are TRBV7-8 and TRBJ1-1, with no clear D. The CDR3 spans 13 residues. V dropped 5 bases and J dropped 8 bases, with 15 bases sitting between them. The germline V gene has CDR1 SGHVS and CDR2 FQNEAQ. This CDR3 is CASSPRWSREAFF. CDR3 coding DNA: TGTGCCAGCAGCCCGCGGTGGTCGAGGGAAGCTTTCTTT.

The chain links TRBV10-3 to TRBJ1-1, with D perhaps TRBD1 (5 bases). V was cut by 0 bases and J by 4 bases, with 12 bases left in between. The germline V gene has CDR1 ENHRY and CDR2 SYGVKD. The CDR3 totals 15 residues. The CDR3 loop is CAISESDTGVTEAFF. In DNA form, the CDR3 reads TGTGCCATCAGTGAGTCGGACACCGGGGTCACTGAAGCTTTCTTT.

The gene calls are TRBV21-1 and TRBJ1-5; TRBD1, as called in the table, went unchecked against the DNA. TRBV21-1 is a pseudogene. There are 17 residues in the CDR3. CDR3 sequence (DNA): TGTGCCAGCAGCAAAGAACCAGGGAGAGTGAGCAATCAGCCCCAGCATTTT. It codes for CASSKEPGRVSNQPQHF.

The chain is built from TRBV6-5 and TRBJ2-1, with 10 positions matching TRBD1. CDR1 and CDR2 (germline): MNHEY, SVGAGI. The V and J ends lost 6 bases and 6 bases, in that order; junction bases with no gene match: 8. CDR3 length: 15 residues. DNA of the CDR3: TGTGCCAGCAGCAGAGGGACAGGGGCTACCAATGAGCAGTTCTTC. It encodes CASSRGTGATNEQFF.

This clonotype was seen repeatedly, ten times or more. CDR3 coding DNA: TGTGCCAGCAGCGTAGGGAGATTAAGACACCGATCCCCTACGCAGTATTTT. Protein product: CASSVGRLRHRSPTQYF. This chain joins TRBV14 and TRBJ2-3; D possibly corresponds to TRBD2 (5 bases). Trimming left V 5 bases short and J 8 bases short, with 26 bases between. CDR3 size: 17 residues. Germline V gives CDR1 SGHDN, CDR2 FVKESK.

This sequence joins TRBV4-2 and TRBJ1-2, with D unclear. Trimming took off 1 base at V and 4 bases at J, with 13 bases between the two ends. The CDR3 loop spans 15 amino acids. The germline V gene encodes CDR1 LGHNA and CDR2 YNFKEQ. The CDR3 reads CASSQASQTVYGYTF. In DNA, the CDR3 is TGTGCCAGCAGCCAAGCGAGTCAGACTGTCTATGGCTACACCTTC.

This sequence joins TRBV7-9 and TRBJ2-2, with D possibly called TRBD1 or TRBD2 (5 bases each). With 5 bases removed from V and 5 bases from J, the gap between germline ends came to 21 bases. CDR1 and CDR2 (germline): SEHNR, FQNEAQ (reference sequence). This CDR3 comprises 17 residues. The CDR3 sequence: CASSPGVVEGITGELFF. In DNA form, the CDR3 reads TGTGCCAGCAGCCCCGGTGTGGTCGAGGGGATTACCGGGGAGCTGTTTTTT. The full variable domain, its missing parts supplied by reference TRBV7-9 and TRBJ2-2, is DTGVSQNPRHKITKRGQNVTFRCDPISEHNRLYWYRQTLGQGPEFLTYFQNEAQLEKSRLLSDRFSAERPKGSFSTLEIQRTEQGDSAMYLCASSPGVVEGITGELFFGEGSRLTVL.

This clonotype was observed a few times. The chain combines TRBV20-1 with TRBJ1-1; possibly TRBD1 for D (6 bases). Germline V gene lookup returns CDR1 DFQATT and CDR2 SNEGSKA (reference sequence). The V end lost 3 bases, the J end lost 0 bases, and 11 bases lay between the germline ends. CDR3 length equals 14 residues. The CDR3, as DNA: TGCAGTGCTAGGGACAGTCGAATGAACACTGAAGCTTTCTTT. Protein sequence: CSARDSRMNTEAFF.